This T cell receptor beta chain stems from a study of identical twins. The V gene's germline CDR1 is MGHRA and CDR2 YSYEKL. This CDR3 has 16 amino acids. J was trimmed by 2 bases and V by 0 bases; bases with no gene match: 4. cDNA molecules carried unique molecular identifiers, and template switching added a universal primer site. MiXCR was run by TCRdb on the 5' RACE reads, yielding one entry per CDR3 protein. The sample yields about 890,000 distinct CDR3 sequences, 9% to 15% seen once. Many counts were recorded for this clonotype. Antigen: not known. Whole-study findings and limits: The degree of excess twin sharing was weaker in beta out-of-frame sequences. Alpha sequences that were out-of-frame and twin-shared showed an excess of low generation probability.

The same specimen was also included in a second study, on yellow fever vaccine responses in identical twins. That report notes: Twins' vaccine T cell responses were reported to seem partly convergent and partly personalized.

V usage is TRBV4-1 and J usage is TRBJ2-3, with 8 bases that match TRBD1. Sequencing input: PBMCs. The origin of this receptor is a woman aged 18-29 years in good health. CDR3 amino acids: CASSQDSQGATDTQYF. CDR3 in DNA: TGCGCCAGCAGCCAAGACTCGCAGGGGGCCACAGATACGCAGTATTTT.